This T cell receptor (beta chain) appears in the sequencing data of a study of T-cell memory formation after mild COVID-19. This CDR3 spans 14 amino acids. Germline values: CDR1 DFQATT, CDR2 SNEGSKA (reference sequence). Trimming cost V 1 base and J 0 bases, with 7 bases left between them. A 5'RACE reaction primed in the constant segment made cDNA libraries of TCR alpha and TCR beta, and these carried sample barcodes and UMIs. TCRdb reprocessed the 5' RACE reads via MiXCR and lists one record per CDR3 protein. The sample lists under 60,000 distinct CDR3 sequences, around 9.7% occurring once. The table lists this clonotype with many counts. No antigen is known for it. Study-level points and caveats: The appearance of some responding clones in pre-infection memory suggested that cross-reactive memory joined. What remained unconfirmed was the SARS-CoV-2 specificity of second-wave clones peaking on day 37.

The TCR originated in an adult woman who had mild COVID-19 (a few samples of this study predate the infection). Cell type and time point are not known. This chain uses TRBV20-1 with TRBJ2-1, with D unresolved. Specimen: PBMCs or a T cell subset sorted from them (not recorded which). CDR3 sequence: CSARGYSSYNEQFF. The CDR3, as DNA: TGCAGTGCTAGAGGGTACAGCTCCTACAATGAGCAGTTCTTC.